One and the same sample provided the 13 T cell receptor beta chains below, sequenced in a study. TCRdb passed the 5' RACE reads through MiXCR, listing each CDR3 protein once. Of some 62,000 distinct CDR3 sequences in the sample, 20% to 25% were seen once. Sequences were obtained from memory CD4+ T cells sorted from a lymph node. Subset reported: memory CD4+ T cells, CD4+CD45RO+CD25-. Source of these receptors: a female donor with breast cancer.

In this sample, this clonotype turned up many times. The J gene is TRBJ2-7, the V gene TRBV5-5; a weak D match, TRBD2 (5 bases). CDR3 size: 15 residues. Germline V gene data show CDR1 as SGHKS and CDR2 as YYEKEE (reference sequence). V lost 4 bases and J 2 bases, leaving 16 bases between the germline ends. The CDR3 loop is CASSKATTAAYEQYF. The DNA of the CDR3 is TGTGCCAGCAGCAAAGCGACTACCGCTGCCTACGAGCAGTACTTC.

This clonotype was observed many times. This chain uses TRBV4-2 with TRBJ2-1, with D possibly TRBD2 on 6 matching bases. CDR3 length equals 14 residues. V was clipped by 9 bases and J by 5 bases, with 17 bases between them. Germline CDR1 and CDR2: LGHNA and YNFKEQ. The CDR3 sequence: CASGRRGLHNEQFF. The CDR3 DNA follows: TGTGCCAGTGGACGACGGGGGTTGCACAATGAGCAGTTCTTC.

V usage is TRBV27 and J usage is TRBJ2-3; D is undetermined. V was cut by 5 bases and J by 4 bases, with 13 bases left in between. The CDR3 sequence is 14 residues long. Germline V lookup: CDR1 MNHEY, CDR2 SMNVEV (reference sequence). The CDR3 coding sequence is TGTGCCAGCAGTCCCCGTACGTCCGCAGATACGCAGTATTTT. This gives the protein CASSPRTSADTQYF.

Ten or more counts support this clonotype. The chain combines TRBV5-1 with TRBJ2-4; no clear D gene. CDR1 is SGHRS and CDR2 is YFSETQ in the germline V gene. There are 18 residues in the CDR3. With 2 bases removed from V and 0 bases from J, the gap between germline ends came to 18 bases. The CDR3 here is CASSFRGGENLAKNIQYF. The CDR3 nucleotides read TGCGCCAGCAGCTTCCGCGGTGGGGAAAACTTAGCCAAAAACATTCAGTACTTC. The full variable domain, rest sourced from reference TRBV5-1 and TRBJ2-4, is KAGVTQTPRYLIKTRGQQVTLSCSPISGHRSVSWYQQTPGQGLQFLFEYFSETQRNKGNFPGRFSGRQFSNSRSEMNVSTLELGDSALYLCASSFRGGENLAKNIQYFGAGTRLSVL.

V is TRBV5-4 and J is TRBJ1-6; D not resolved. CDR1 SGHNT and CDR2 YYREEE come from the germline V gene (reference sequence). Trimming left V 3 bases short and J 5 bases short, with 12 bases between. This CDR3 contains 15 residues. The CDR3 spells CASSSGRANNSPLHF. CDR3 DNA sequence: TGTGCCAGCAGCTCAGGACGGGCCAATAATTCACCCCTCCACTTT.

This clonotype was recorded a few times. The V call is TRBV5-1, the J call TRBJ2-6, with D unclear. The CDR3 spans 15 residues. Germline values: CDR1 SGHRS, CDR2 YFSETQ. Trimming took 0 bases from V and 0 from J, leaving 4 bases between them. CDR3 loop: CASSLGDSGANVLTF. The CDR3 bases are TGCGCCAGCAGCTTGGGAGACTCTGGGGCCAACGTCCTGACTTTC.

V usage is TRBV6-5 and J usage is TRBJ2-5; TRBD1 or TRBD2 may be the D gene (5 bases each). The V gene lost 6 bases and the J gene lost 5 bases, with 13 bases spanning the gap. The germline CDR1 and CDR2 sequences are MNHEY and SVGAGI. This CDR3 region has 13 residues. Written as DNA, the CDR3 is TGTGCCAGCAGCAAAACGGGGCCGGAGACCCAGTACTTC. Translated: CASSKTGPETQYF.

On this clonotype: A much larger clone sits a single nucleotide away, making a read error possible. In this CDR3 the conserved last residue, phenylalanine or tryptophan, is missing, so a read error is likely. The V call is TRBV15, the J call TRBJ2-3; 8 bases are a match to TRBD1. This CDR3 comprises 15 residues. Germline CDR1 is LNHNV and CDR2 is YYDKDF (reference sequence). J was trimmed by 4 bases and V by 2 bases; bases with no gene match: 5. The CDR3 nucleotides are TGTGCCACCAGCAGACGACAGGGGCGGCCAGATACGCAGTATTTA. This translates into CATSRRQGRPDTQYL.

In this sample, this clonotype turned up a few times. The CDR3 DNA is TGCAGTGCAATCGGACATACCTACGAGCAGTACTTC. It translates to CSAIGHTYEQYF. This sequence joins TRBV20-1 and TRBJ2-7; a weak D match, TRBD1 (5 bases). Trimming left V 6 bases short and J 2 bases short, with 11 bases between. CDR1 is DFQATT, CDR2 SNEGSKA, per germline (reference sequence). The CDR3 length is 12 residues.

This clonotype was counted a few times. The chain links TRBV30 to TRBJ2-7; D is uncertain. The CDR3 is made up of 13 amino acids. Germline CDR1 and CDR2: GTSNPN and SVGIG (reference sequence). V was trimmed by 0 bases and J by 3 bases, leaving 9 bases between them. The CDR3 reads CAWSVGSFYEQYF. DNA for the CDR3: TGTGCCTGGAGTGTAGGCAGCTTCTACGAGCAGTACTTC.

This clonotype has a handful of counts. The rearrangement joins TRBV5-1 to TRBJ1-1; D uncertain. CDR3 length: 13 residues. Looked up from germline, CDR1 is SGHRS and CDR2 is YFSETQ. V shed 4 bases and J shed 3 bases, with 10 bases lying between them. Written as DNA, the CDR3 is TGCGCCAGCAGCACTGGACGGGACACTGAAGCTTTCTTT. It specifies CASSTGRDTEAFF.

The genes are TRBV7-9 and TRBJ1-2, with 7 positions matching TRBD1. CDR1 SEHNR and CDR2 FQNEAQ come from the germline V gene (reference sequence). The CDR3 is 14 residues long. The V segment lost 1 base and the J segment 2 bases; nucleotides outside the gene matches: 1. CDR3 sequence reads: CASSLEGANYGYTF. For the CDR3, the DNA is TGTGCCAGCAGCTTAGAGGGGGCGAACTATGGCTACACCTTC.

This clonotype showed up just once. The chain recombines TRBV7-2 with TRBJ2-5; D uncertain. Germline loops: CDR1 SGHTA, CDR2 FQGNSA. The CDR3 has 12 amino acids. V lost 1 base and J lost 4, with 4 bases in between. For the CDR3, the DNA is TGTGCCAGCAGCTTAGTTCCAGAGACCCAGTACTTC. Translated: CASSLVPETQYF.